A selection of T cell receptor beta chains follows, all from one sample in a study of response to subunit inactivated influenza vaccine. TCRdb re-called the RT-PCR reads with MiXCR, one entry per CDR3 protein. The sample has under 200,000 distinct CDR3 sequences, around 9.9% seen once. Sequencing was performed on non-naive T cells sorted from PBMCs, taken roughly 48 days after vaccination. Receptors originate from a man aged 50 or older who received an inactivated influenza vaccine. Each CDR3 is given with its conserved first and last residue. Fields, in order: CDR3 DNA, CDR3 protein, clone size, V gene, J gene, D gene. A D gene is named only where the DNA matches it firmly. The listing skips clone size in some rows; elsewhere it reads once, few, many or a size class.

TGTGCCAGCAGCTTGGGGGTTCCGCAGTATTTT	CASSLGVPQYF	many	TRBV5-5	TRBJ2-3	-
TGTGCCAGCAGCTTATCATTGGCAACTAATGAAAAACTGTTTTTT	CASSLSLATNEKLFF	many	TRBV3-1	TRBJ1-4	-
TGTGCCAGCAGTTACTCGAGTACAGGTAATGAGCAGTTCTTC	CASSYSSTGNEQFF	few	TRBV6-5	TRBJ2-1	-
TGTGCCAGCAGCTTATCTGGCGGGAGATCCTCCTACGAGCAGTACTTC	CASSLSGGRSSYEQYF	many	TRBV7-3	TRBJ2-7	TRBD2
TGCGCCAGCAGCTCGAGGACTAGTGCAGGGGAGACCCAGTACTTC	CASSSRTSAGETQYF	many	TRBV5-1	TRBJ2-5	TRBD2
TGTGCCAGCAGCTTGACTAGCGGAAGGGGTAATGAGCAGTTCTTC	CASSLTSGRGNEQFF	few	TRBV11-3	TRBJ2-1	TRBD2
TGCAGTGCTAGAGAAAAGTTTAATAATTCACCCCTCCACTTT	CSAREKFNNSPLHF	-	TRBV20-1	TRBJ1-6	-
TGTGCCAGCAGAATGACAGAACGTGAAGCTTTCTTT	CASRMTEREAFF	-	TRBV28	TRBJ1-1	-
TGTGCCACCAGCAGACAGGGTTGGGCCGGGGAGCTGTTTTTT	CATSRQGWAGELFF	many	TRBV15	TRBJ2-2	-
TGTGCCACCAGCCCGATTCCCCAGGGGAACTATGGCTACACCTTC	CATSPIPQGNYGYTF	-	TRBV15	TRBJ1-2	-
TGTGCCAGCAGCAGCACCCGGGTGGCCGGGGAGCTGTTTTTT	CASSSTRVAGELFF	many	TRBV7-2	TRBJ2-2	-
TGCGCGAGCGGACACACAGATACGCAGTATTTT	CASGHTDTQYF	many	TRBV29-1	TRBJ2-3	-
TGTGCCAGCAGCTACACTAGCGGGGGCTATGAGCAGTTCTTC	CASSYTSGGYEQFF	-	TRBV11-2	TRBJ2-1	TRBD2
TGTGCCAGCTCACCGCTTCACAGCAATCAGCCCCAGCATTTT	CASSPLHSNQPQHF	few	TRBV18	TRBJ1-5	-
TGCGCCAGCAGCTCCCAGGACACTGAAGCTTTCTTT	CASSSQDTEAFF	-	TRBV5-1	TRBJ1-1	-
TGTGCCAGCAGCTCCCAGACCACTCCCGGAAACACCATATATTTT	CASSSQTTPGNTIYF	few	TRBV7-2	TRBJ1-3	-
TGCGCCAGCAGCCAAGTTATTACAGGGGTGAGGAATGGCTACACCTTC	CASSQVITGVRNGYTF	few	TRBV4-3	TRBJ1-2	TRBD1
TGCGCCAGCAGCCCGTCCGCGCAGGGGGCTATCGCCTACGAGCAGTACTTC	CASSPSAQGAIAYEQYF	few	TRBV4-1	TRBJ2-7	TRBD1
TGTGCCAGCAGTGAGACAGGCACCTCCGGGACCCAGTACTTC	CASSETGTSGTQYF	-	TRBV2	TRBJ2-5	-
TGTGCCAGCAGTGTCCACCCGACAGGAAATGGGGGCTACACCTTC	CASSVHPTGNGGYTF	few	TRBV6-1	TRBJ1-2	-
TGTGCCAGCAGGGACAGCGAGTTTGGGGGCTACACCTTC	CASRDSEFGGYTF	-	TRBV12-3/TRBV12-4	TRBJ1-2	-
TGTGCCAGCACAAGGACAGGGAGCGGCTATGGCTACACCTTC	CASTRTGSGYGYTF	-	TRBV11-2	TRBJ1-2	TRBD1
TGTGCCAGCAGTTTAGGCGGGATGGGGCCCTACGAGCAGTACTTC	CASSLGGMGPYEQYF	many	TRBV12-3/TRBV12-4	TRBJ2-7	-
TGCAGTGCTAGTATGCAGGGGATCGGGGGCAATCAGCCCCAGCATTTT	CSASMQGIGGNQPQHF	many	TRBV20-1	TRBJ1-5	-
TGTGCCAGCAGCGGCCCTCGCGGGGGACTGTATGGCTACACCTTC	CASSGPRGGLYGYTF	many	TRBV9	TRBJ1-2	-
TGCGCCAGCAGCCATAGCAGCCTCCCTTCGAGGAGGACCGGGGAGCTGTTTTTT	CASSHSSLPSRRTGELFF	many	TRBV4-1	TRBJ2-2	-
TGCAGTGCTAGAGTCCCAATGGGTAGCGGGAGCCACATGGGATCCAAAAACATTCAGTACTTC	CSARVPMGSGSHMGSKNIQYF	-	TRBV20-1	TRBJ2-4	TRBD2